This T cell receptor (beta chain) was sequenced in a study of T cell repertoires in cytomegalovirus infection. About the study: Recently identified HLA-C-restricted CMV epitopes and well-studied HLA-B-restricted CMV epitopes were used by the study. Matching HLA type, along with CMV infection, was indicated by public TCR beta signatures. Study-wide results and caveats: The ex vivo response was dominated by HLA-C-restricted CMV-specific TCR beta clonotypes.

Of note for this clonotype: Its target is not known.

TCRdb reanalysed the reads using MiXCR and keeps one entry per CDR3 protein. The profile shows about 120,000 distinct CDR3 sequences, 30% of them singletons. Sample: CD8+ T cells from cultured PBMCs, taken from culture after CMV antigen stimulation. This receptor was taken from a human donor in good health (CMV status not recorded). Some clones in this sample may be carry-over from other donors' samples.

The CDR3 sequence: CASSLDHEQYF. DNA of the CDR3: TGTGCCAGCAGCCTCGACCACGAGCAGTACTTC. The genes are TRBV6-1 and TRBJ2-7; D gene ambiguous. V dropped 6 bases and J dropped 5 bases, with 8 bases sitting between them. This CDR3 has 11 residues. Germline CDR1 is MNHNS and CDR2 is SASEGT.